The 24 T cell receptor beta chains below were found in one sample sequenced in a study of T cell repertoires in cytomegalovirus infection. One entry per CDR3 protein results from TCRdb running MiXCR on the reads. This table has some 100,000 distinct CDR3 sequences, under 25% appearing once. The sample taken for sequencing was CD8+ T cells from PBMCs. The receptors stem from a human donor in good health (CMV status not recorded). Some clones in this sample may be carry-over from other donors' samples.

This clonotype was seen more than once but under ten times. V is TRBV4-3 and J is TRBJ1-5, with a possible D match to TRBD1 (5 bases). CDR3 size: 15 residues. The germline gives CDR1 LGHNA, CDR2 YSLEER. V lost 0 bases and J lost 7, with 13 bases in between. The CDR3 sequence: CASSQDTRVGQPQHF. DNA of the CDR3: TGCGCCAGCAGCCAAGATACCAGGGTCGGACAGCCCCAGCATTTT.

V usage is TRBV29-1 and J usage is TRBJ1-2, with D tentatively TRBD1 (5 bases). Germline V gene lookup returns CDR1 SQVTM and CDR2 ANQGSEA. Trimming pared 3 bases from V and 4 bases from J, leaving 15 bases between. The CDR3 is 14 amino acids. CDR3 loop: CSVEAPGLFYGYTF. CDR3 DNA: TGCAGCGTTGAGGCTCCGGGACTCTTCTATGGCTACACCTTC.

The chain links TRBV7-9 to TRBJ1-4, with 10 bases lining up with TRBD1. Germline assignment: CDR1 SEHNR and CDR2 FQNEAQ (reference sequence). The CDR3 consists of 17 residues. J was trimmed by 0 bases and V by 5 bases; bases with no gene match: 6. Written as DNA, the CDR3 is TGTGCCAGCAGCGCGGGGACAGGGGTTCCAACTAATGAAAAACTGTTTTTT. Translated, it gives CASSAGTGVPTNEKLFF.

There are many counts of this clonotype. Here the CDR3 DNA reads TGTGCCAGCAGCTTATGGTTGTCGGCGAACACCGGGGAGCTGTTTTTT. This codes for CASSLWLSANTGELFF. The chain has TRBV7-9 and TRBJ2-2, with D unclear. This CDR3 contains 16 residues. V gave up 2 bases and J gave up 0 bases, with 10 bases separating them. In germline, CDR1 is SEHNR, CDR2 FQNEAQ (reference sequence).

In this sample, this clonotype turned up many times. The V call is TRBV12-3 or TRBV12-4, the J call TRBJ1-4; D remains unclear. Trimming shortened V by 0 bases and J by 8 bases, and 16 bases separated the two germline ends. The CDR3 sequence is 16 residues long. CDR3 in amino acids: CASSLAWVVPQEKLFF. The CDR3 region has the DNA TGTGCCAGCAGTTTAGCCTGGGTAGTACCCCAGGAAAAACTGTTTTTT.

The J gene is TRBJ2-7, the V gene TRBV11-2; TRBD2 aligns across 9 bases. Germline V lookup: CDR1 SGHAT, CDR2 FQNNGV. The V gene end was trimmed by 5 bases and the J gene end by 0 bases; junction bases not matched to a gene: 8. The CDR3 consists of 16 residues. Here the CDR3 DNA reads TGTGCCAGCAGCGGCCCTGGGACTAGCAACTCCTACGAGCAGTACTTC. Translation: CASSGPGTSNSYEQYF.

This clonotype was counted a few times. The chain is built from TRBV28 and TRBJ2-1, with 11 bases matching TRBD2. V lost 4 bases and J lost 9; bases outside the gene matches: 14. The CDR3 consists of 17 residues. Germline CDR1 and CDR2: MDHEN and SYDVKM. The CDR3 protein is CASSYPPIAGGPVEQFF. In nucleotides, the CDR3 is TGTGCCAGCAGTTACCCCCCAATAGCGGGGGGGCCGGTTGAGCAGTTCTTC. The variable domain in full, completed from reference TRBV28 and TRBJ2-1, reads DVKVTQSSRYLVKRTGEKVFLECVQDMDHENMFWYRQDPGLGLRLIYFSYDVKMKEKGDIPEGYSVSREKKERFSLILESASTNQTSMYLCASSYPPIAGGPVEQFFGPGTRLTVL.

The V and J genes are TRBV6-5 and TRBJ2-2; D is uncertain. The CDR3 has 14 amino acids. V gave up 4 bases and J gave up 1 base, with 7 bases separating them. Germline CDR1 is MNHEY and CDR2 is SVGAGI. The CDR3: CASSLYQNTGELFF. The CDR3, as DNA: TGTGCCAGCAGTTTATATCAGAACACCGGGGAGCTGTTTTTT.

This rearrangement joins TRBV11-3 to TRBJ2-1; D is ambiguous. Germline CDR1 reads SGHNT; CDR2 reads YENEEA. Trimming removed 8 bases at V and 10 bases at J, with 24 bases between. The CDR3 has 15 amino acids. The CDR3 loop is CASRKMGSRYYEQFF. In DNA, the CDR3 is TGTGCCAGCCGAAAAATGGGGTCCAGGTACTACGAGCAGTTCTTC.

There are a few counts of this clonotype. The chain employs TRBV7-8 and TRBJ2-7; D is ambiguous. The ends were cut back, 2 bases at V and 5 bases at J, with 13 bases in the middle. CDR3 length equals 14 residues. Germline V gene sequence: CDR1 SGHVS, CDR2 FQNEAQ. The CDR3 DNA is TGTGCCAGCAGCTTAATCCGAATTCCGGACGAGCAGTACTTC. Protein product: CASSLIRIPDEQYF.

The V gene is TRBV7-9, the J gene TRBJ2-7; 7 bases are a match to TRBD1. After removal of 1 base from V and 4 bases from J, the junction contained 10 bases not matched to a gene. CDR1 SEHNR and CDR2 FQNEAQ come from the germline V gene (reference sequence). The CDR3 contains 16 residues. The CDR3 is CASSLGTGTAPYEQYF. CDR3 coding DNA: TGTGCCAGCAGCTTAGGAACCGGGACAGCCCCTTACGAGCAGTACTTC. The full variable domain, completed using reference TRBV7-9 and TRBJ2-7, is DTGVSQNPRHKITKRGQNVTFRCDPISEHNRLYWYRQTLGQGPEFLTYFQNEAQLEKSRLLSDRFSAERPKGSFSTLEIQRTEQGDSAMYLCASSLGTGTAPYEQYFGPGTRLTVT.

DNA for the CDR3: TGCGCCAGCAGCTTGGTGTACGAAGAGACCCAGTACTTC. Translating it yields CASSLVYEETQYF. The chain has TRBV5-1 and TRBJ2-5; D gene ambiguous. This CDR3 has 13 residues. V was trimmed by 0 bases and J by 3 bases, leaving 6 bases between them. CDR1 is SGHRS, CDR2 YFSETQ, per germline.

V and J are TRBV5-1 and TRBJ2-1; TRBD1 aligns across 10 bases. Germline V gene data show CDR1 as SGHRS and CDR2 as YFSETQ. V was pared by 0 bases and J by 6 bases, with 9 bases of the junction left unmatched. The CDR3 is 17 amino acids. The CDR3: CASSLGVGTGAVNEQFF. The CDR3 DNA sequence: TGCGCCAGCAGCTTGGGGGTCGGGACAGGGGCAGTCAATGAGCAGTTCTTC.

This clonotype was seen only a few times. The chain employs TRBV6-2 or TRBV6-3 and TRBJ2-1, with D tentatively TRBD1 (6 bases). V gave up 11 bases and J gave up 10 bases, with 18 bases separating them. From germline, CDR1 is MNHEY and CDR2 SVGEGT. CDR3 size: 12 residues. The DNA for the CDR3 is TGTGCCGCAACCGGGACACCCCACGAGCAGTTCTTC. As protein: CAATGTPHEQFF.

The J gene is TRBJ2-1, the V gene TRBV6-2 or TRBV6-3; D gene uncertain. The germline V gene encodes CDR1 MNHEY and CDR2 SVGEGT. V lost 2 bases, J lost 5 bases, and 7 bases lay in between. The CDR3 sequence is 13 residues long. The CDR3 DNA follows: TGTGCCAGCAGTTACAGGGAACACAATGAGCAGTTCTTC. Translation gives CASSYREHNEQFF.

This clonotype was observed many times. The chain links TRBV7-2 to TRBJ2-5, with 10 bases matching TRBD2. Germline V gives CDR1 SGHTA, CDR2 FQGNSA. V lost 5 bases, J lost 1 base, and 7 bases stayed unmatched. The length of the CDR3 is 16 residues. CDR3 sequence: CASSPPSGGPQETQYF. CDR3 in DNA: TGTGCCAGCAGCCCCCCTAGCGGGGGACCCCAAGAGACCCAGTACTTC.

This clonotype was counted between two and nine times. The CDR3 DNA sequence: TGTGCCAGCAGTGAGGACAGGGTTGACGGGGAGCTGTTTTTT. Translating gives CASSEDRVDGELFF. This chain links TRBV27 with TRBJ2-2, with 8 nucleotides matching TRBD1. V shed 5 bases and J 7 bases; nucleotides not matched to a gene: 6. CDR3 length equals 14 residues. The germline V gene encodes CDR1 MNHEY and CDR2 SMNVEV (reference sequence).

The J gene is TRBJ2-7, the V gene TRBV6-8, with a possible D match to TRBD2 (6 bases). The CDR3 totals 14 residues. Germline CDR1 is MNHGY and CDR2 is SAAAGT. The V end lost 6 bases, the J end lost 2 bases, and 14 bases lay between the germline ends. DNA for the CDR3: TGTGCCAGCAGGGTGGGGGGAGGCGCCTACGAGCAGTACTTC. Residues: CASRVGGGAYEQYF.

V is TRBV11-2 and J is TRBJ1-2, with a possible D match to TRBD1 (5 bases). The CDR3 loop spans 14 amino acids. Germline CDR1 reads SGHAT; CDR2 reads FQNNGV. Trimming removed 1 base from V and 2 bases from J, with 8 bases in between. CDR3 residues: CASSLVSGNYGYTF. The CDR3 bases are TGTGCCAGCAGCTTAGTCTCAGGGAACTATGGCTACACCTTC.

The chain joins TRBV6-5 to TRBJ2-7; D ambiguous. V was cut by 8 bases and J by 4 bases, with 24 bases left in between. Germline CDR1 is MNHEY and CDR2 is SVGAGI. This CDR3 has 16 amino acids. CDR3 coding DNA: TGTGCCAGCTCAGACAAGGCCCCGCGTCGCATTTACGAGCAGTACTTC. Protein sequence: CASSDKAPRRIYEQYF.

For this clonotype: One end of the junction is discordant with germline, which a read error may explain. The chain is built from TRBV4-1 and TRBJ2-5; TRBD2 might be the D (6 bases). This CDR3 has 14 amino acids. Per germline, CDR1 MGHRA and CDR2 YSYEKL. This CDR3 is CASGQPLASETQYF. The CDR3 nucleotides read TGCGCCAGCGGCCAACCACTAGCCTCTGAGACCCAGTACTTC.

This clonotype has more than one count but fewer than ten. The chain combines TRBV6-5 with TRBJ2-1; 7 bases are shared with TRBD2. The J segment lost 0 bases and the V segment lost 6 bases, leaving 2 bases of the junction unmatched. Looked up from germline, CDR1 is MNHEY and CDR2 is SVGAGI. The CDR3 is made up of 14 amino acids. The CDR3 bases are TGTGCCAGCAGCATAGCGGGCTCCTACAATGAGCAGTTCTTC. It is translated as CASSIAGSYNEQFF.

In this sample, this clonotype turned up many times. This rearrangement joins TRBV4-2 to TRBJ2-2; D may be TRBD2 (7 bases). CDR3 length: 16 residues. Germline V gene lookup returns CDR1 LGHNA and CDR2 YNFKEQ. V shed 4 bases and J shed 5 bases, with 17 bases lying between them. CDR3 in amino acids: CASSRPRGAGTGELFF. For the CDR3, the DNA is TGTGCCAGCAGCCGCCCACGGGGGGCTGGTACCGGGGAGCTGTTTTTT.

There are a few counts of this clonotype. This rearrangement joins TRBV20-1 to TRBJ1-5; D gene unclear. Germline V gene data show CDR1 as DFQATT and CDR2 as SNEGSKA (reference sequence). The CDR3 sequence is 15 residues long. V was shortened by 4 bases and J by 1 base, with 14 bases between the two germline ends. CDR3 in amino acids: CSAIAWKESNQPQHF. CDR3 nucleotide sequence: TGCAGTGCTATCGCTTGGAAGGAGAGCAATCAGCCCCAGCATTTT.